The 8 T cell receptor beta chains presented below share a single source sample, sequenced in a study of blood T cell repertoires in COVID-19 (dated by TCRdb to the early 2020s). The method was the immunoSEQ multiplex PCR assay. TCRdb limited this immuneACCESS table to in-frame rearrangements with V and J called. A share of clones is missing; checked studies link under half to unresolved V genes, and the rest is unexplained. The sample profile shows about 300,000 clones; over 75% of them were found once. 4% to 5% of the sample belongs to the ten largest clones. The sequencing sample was made of PBMCs or T cells enriched from blood (not recorded which). These receptors all stem from a man aged 30-40 years who had recovered from COVID-19.

There are a few counts of this clone. The chain uses TRBV5-1 and TRBJ2-2; TRBD2 aligns across 8 bases. CDR3 length: 16 residues. V was pared by 4 bases and J by 1 base, with 6 bases of the junction left unmatched. Germline loops: CDR1 SGHRS, CDR2 YFSETQ. Here the CDR3 DNA reads TGCGCCAGCAGCCCCACGGCGGGAGGGAACACCGGGGAGCTGTTTTTT. Encoded protein: CASSPTAGGNTGELFF.

This sequence joins TRBV18 and TRBJ1-4; weak D call: TRBD1 (5 bases). CDR3 length: 14 residues. Germline CDR1 and CDR2: KGHSH and LQKENI. Trimming took off 3 bases at V and 6 bases at J, with 11 bases between the two ends. The CDR3 sequence is CASSPQGLDEKLFF. The CDR3 DNA reads TGTGCCAGCTCACCGCAGGGCCTTGATGAAAAACTGTTTTTT.

This chain links TRBV15 with TRBJ2-3; 8 bases agree with TRBD1. The CDR3 has 16 residues. Germline trimming cut 0 bases from V and 8 bases from J; bases unmatched to any gene: 10. Germline V gene sequence: CDR1 LNHNV, CDR2 YYDKDF (reference sequence). CDR3 protein: CATSRDPRTGYSTQYF. The CDR3 nucleotides read TGTGCCACCAGCAGAGATCCCCGGACAGGGTATAGTACGCAGTATTTT.

The chain carries TRBV11-2 and TRBJ2-1, with 12 bases identical to TRBD2. The germline V gene encodes CDR1 SGHAT and CDR2 FQNNGV. The V and J ends lost 0 bases and 1 base, in that order; junction bases with no gene match: 10. This CDR3 comprises 20 residues. The DNA of the CDR3 is TGTGCCAGCAGCTTAGATAGGGGGCTAGCGGGAGGGAGTTCCTACAATGAGCAGTTCTTC. Translated: CASSLDRGLAGGSSYNEQFF. The variable domain in full, with the rest retrieved from reference TRBV11-2 and TRBJ2-1, is EAGVAQSPRYKIIEKRQSVAFWCNPISGHATLYWYQQILGQGPKLLIQFQNNGVVDDSQLPKDRFSAERLKGVDSTLKIQPAKLEDSAVYLCASSLDRGLAGGSSYNEQFFGPGTRLTVL.

V and J are TRBV10-1 and TRBJ1-2, with TRBD1 matching 9 bases. The CDR3 totals 14 residues. V dropped 4 bases and J dropped 8; count of bases not matched to a gene: 8. CDR1 and CDR2 from the germline V gene are WNHNN and SYGVQD (reference sequence). CDR3: CASSAGQGYSGYTF. The DNA for the CDR3 is TGCGCCAGCAGTGCCGGACAGGGGTATAGCGGCTACACCTTC.

V is TRBV6-6 and J is TRBJ1-5, with 8 bases lining up with TRBD1. Germline V gene lookup returns CDR1 MNHNY and CDR2 SVGAGI (reference sequence). The V segment lost 4 bases and the J segment 0 bases; nucleotides outside the gene matches: 5. CDR3 length: 16 residues. The CDR3 reads CASSSPDRVSNQPQHF. DNA for the CDR3: TGTGCCAGCAGTTCCCCGGACAGGGTTAGCAATCAGCCCCAGCATTTT.

This sequence joins TRBV28 and TRBJ1-3; D is ambiguous. CDR1 is MDHEN and CDR2 is SYDVKM in the germline V gene. V was cut by 10 bases and J by 2 bases, with 9 bases left in between. The CDR3 spans 12 residues. The CDR3 coding sequence is TGTGCCACTACGACACCTGGAAACACCATATATTTT. Translation: CATTTPGNTIYF. Full variable domain (missing parts from reference TRBV28 and TRBJ1-3): DVKVTQSSRYLVKRTGEKVFLECVQDMDHENMFWYRQDPGLGLRLIYFSYDVKMKEKGDIPEGYSVSREKKERFSLILESASTNQTSMYLCATTTPGNTIYFGEGSWLTVV.

A few counts support this clone. This chain uses TRBV10-2 with TRBJ1-1; no reliable D call. This CDR3 is built from 14 residues. Per germline, CDR1 WSHSY and CDR2 SAAADI. V gave up 6 bases and J gave up 1 base, with 12 bases separating them. The CDR3 protein is CASRWSSTNTEAFF. In nucleotides, the CDR3 is TGCGCCAGCAGGTGGAGCAGCACGAACACTGAAGCTTTCTTT.